The source of this T cell receptor (beta chain) is a study of cytomegalovirus exposure and HLA in healthy donors. In the study overall: Among 398 genotyped donors, more than 65% fell in the Caucasian-associated ancestry cluster.

The germline V gene has CDR1 MNHNS and CDR2 SASEGT. V lost 3 bases and J 3 bases, leaving 8 bases between the germline ends. CDR3 length: 14 residues. This clone has only a few counts. The antigen is not known. Study conclusions and caveats: The investigators catalogued 180 or so TCR beta chains as cytomegalovirus-associated. An analysis was carried out later, and it reportedly showed fewer N-insertions in an Asian-associated ancestry cluster than the roughly 670-donor mean.

With 60 Vbeta and 13 Jbeta primers, the PCR was carried out. Only in-frame clones appear in the TCRdb table, and some are missing; sequencing was by immunoSEQ multiplex PCR. The top ten hold over 1.5% of the sample, which has about 190,000 clones, roughly 80% seen once. The origin of this receptor is a woman aged 18 to 35 in good health and CMV-seronegative. Sample: PBMCs. The chain is built from TRBV6-1 and TRBJ2-2; D not resolved. Here the CDR3 DNA reads TGTGCCAGCAGTGACATCAGATACACCGGGGAGCTGTTTTTT. Translated: CASSDIRYTGELFF.